The text below deals with one T cell receptor beta chain. The record originates from a study of blood T cell repertoires in COVID-19. V was pared by 1 base and J by 0 bases, with 7 bases between. The CDR3 loop spans 15 amino acids. Germline V CDR1 and CDR2: SGHTA, FQGNSA. Per the study methods: Amplification of reference gene primers provided the estimated nucleated cell counts. Some clones are missing from TCRdb's copy, which holds only in-frame ones; the method was immunoSEQ multiplex PCR. The DNA gave D and trimming, while V, J and clone size come from that table. The top ten hold approximately 4.5% of the sample, which has 150,000 or so clones, 75% to 85% seen once.

This TCR was recovered from a woman aged 80 or older with active or convalescent COVID-19. Sample: peripheral blood. This rearrangement joins TRBV7-2 to TRBJ1-3; D may be TRBD1 (5 bases). In nucleotides, the CDR3 is TGTGCCAGCAGCTTAGACAGGAGCTCTGGAAACACCATATATTTT. Translation gives CASSLDRSSGNTIYF.